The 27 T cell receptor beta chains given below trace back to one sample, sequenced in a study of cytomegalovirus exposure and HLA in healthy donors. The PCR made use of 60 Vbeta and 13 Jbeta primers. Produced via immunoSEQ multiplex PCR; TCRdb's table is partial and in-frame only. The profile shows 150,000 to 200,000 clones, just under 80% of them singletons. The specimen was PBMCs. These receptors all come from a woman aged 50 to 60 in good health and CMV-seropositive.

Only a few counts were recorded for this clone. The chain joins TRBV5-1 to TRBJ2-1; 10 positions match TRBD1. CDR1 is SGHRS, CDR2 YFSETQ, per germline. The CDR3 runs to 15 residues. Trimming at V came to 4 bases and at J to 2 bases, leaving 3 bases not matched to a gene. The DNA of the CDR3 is TGCGCCAGCAGCCCCGGACAGGGGGCCTACAATGAGCAGTTCTTC. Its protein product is CASSPGQGAYNEQFF.

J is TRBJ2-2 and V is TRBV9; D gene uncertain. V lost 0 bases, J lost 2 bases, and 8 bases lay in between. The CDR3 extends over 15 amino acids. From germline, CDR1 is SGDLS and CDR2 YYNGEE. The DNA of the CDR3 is TGTGCCAGCAGCGTAGTAGTTAGCAACACCGGGGAGCTGTTTTTT. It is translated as CASSVVVSNTGELFF.

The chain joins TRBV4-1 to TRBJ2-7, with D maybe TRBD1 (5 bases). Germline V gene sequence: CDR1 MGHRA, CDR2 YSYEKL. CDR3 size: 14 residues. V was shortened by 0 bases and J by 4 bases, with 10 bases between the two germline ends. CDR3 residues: CASSQDGGHYEQYF. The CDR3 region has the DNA TGCGCCAGCAGCCAAGACGGTGGACATTACGAGCAGTACTTC.

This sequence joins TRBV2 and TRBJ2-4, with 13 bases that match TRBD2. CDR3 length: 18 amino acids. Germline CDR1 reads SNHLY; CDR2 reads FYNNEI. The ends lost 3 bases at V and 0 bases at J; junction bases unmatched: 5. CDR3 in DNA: TGTGCCAGCAGTGAGGGACTAGCGGGGCCGCTAGCCAAAAACATTCAGTACTTC. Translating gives CASSEGLAGPLAKNIQYF.

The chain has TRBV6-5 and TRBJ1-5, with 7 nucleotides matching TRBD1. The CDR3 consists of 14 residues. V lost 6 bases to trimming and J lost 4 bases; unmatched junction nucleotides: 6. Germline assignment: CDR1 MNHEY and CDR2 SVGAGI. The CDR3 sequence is CASSQGQINQPQHF. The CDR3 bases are TGTGCCAGCAGCCAGGGACAGATTAATCAGCCCCAGCATTTT.

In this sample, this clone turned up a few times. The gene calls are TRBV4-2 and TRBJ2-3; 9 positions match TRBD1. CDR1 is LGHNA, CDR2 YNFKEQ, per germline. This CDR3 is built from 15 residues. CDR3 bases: TGTTCCTCAAGTAGGGGGGACAGGGATGCAGATACGCAGTATTTT. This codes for CSSSRGDRDADTQYF.

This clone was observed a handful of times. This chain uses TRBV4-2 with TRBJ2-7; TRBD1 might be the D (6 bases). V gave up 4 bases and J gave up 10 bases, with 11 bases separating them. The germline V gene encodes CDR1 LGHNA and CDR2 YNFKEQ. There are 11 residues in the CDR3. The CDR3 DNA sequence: TGTGCCAGCAGCCCAGGACAGACACAGTACTTC. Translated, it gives CASSPGQTQYF.

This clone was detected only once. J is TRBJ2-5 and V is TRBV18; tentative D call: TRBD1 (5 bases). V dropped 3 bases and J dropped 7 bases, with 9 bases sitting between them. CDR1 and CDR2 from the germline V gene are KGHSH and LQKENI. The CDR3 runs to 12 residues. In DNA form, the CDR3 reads TGTGCCAGCTCACCCCCTACAGGGACCCAGTACTTC. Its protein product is CASSPPTGTQYF.

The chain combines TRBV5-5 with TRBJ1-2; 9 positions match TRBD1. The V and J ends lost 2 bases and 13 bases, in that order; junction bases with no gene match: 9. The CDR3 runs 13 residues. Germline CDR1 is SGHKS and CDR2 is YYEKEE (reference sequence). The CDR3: CASSFGTQGARTF. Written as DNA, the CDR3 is TGTGCCAGCAGCTTTGGTACACAGGGGGCGCGCACCTTC.

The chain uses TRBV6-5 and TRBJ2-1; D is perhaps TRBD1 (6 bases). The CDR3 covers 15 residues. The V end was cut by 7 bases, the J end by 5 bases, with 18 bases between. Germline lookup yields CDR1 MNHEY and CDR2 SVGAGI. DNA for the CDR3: TGTGCCAGCACCAGGGGCCAGGGAAGGGACAATGAGCAGTTCTTC. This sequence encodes CASTRGQGRDNEQFF.

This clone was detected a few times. In DNA, the CDR3 is TGTGCCAGCAGCCAAACGGGACTAGCGGGGGGGCAGGATACGCAGTATTTT. This gives the protein CASSQTGLAGGQDTQYF. The chain links TRBV4-2 to TRBJ2-3; 16 nucleotides match TRBD2. Germline CDR1 is LGHNA and CDR2 is YNFKEQ. V gave up 2 bases and J gave up 6 bases; unmatched junction bases: 5. The CDR3 runs 17 residues.

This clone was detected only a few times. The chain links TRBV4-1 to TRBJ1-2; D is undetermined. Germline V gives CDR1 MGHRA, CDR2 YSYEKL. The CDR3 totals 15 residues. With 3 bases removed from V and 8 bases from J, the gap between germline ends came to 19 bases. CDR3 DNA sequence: TGCGCCAGCAGCCACCAAAGAGAGGGCTTCTTCGGCTACACCTTC. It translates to CASSHQREGFFGYTF.

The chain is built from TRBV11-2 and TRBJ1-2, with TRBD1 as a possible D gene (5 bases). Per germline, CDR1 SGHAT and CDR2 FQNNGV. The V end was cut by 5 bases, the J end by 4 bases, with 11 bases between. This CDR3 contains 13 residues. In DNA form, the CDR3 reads TGTGCCAGCAGCCCAGACGGGGGCTATGGCTACACCTTC. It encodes CASSPDGGYGYTF.

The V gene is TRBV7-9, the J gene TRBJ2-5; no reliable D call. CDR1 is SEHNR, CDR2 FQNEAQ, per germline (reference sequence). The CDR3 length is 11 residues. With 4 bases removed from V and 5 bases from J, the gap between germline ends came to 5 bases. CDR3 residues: CASSSPETQYF. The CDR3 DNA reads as TGTGCCAGCAGCTCCCCGGAGACCCAGTACTTC.

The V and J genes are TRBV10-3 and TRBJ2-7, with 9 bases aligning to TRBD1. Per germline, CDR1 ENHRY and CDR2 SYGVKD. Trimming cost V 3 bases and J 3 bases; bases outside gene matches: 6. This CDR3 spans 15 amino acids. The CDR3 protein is CAISEPDRGDYEQYF. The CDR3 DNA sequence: TGTGCCATCAGTGAACCGGACAGGGGAGACTACGAGCAGTACTTC.

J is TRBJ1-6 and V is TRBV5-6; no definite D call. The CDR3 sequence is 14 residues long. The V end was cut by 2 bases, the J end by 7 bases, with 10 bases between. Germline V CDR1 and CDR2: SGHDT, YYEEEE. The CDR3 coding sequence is TGTGCCAGCAGCTTCCCACCTCGGAATTCACCCCTCCACTTT. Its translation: CASSFPPRNSPLHF.

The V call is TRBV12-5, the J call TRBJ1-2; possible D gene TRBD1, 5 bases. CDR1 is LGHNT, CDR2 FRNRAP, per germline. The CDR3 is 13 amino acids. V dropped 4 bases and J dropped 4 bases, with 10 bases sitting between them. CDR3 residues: CASGSRVTYGYTF. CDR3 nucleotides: TGTGCTAGTGGTTCCAGGGTGACCTATGGCTACACCTTC.

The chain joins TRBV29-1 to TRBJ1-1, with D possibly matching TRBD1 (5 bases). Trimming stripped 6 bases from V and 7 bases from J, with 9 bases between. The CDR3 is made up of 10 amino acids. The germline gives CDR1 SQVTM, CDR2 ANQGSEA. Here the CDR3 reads CSVADSEAFF. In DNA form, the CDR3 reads TGCAGCGTGGCCGACAGTGAAGCTTTCTTT.

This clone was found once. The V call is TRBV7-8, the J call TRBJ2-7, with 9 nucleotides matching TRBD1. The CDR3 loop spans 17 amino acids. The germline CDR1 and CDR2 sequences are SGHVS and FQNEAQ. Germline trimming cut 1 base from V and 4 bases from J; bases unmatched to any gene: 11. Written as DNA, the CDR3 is TGTGCCAGCAGCTTAGGGGAGAACAGGGGGCACAGGTACGAGCAGTACTTC. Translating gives CASSLGENRGHRYEQYF.

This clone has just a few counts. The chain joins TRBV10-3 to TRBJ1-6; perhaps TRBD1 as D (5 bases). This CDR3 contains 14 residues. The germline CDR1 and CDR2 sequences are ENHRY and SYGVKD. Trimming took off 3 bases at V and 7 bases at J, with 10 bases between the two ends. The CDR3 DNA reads TGTGCCATCAGTGACAGGGAGGGGAATTCACCCCTCCACTTT. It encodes CAISDREGNSPLHF.

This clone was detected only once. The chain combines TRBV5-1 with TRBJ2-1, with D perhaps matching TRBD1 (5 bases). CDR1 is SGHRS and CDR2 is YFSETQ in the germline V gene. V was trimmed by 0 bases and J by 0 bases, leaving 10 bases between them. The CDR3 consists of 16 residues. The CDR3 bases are TGCGCCAGCAGCTTGGGGGGCCGGAGCTCCTACAATGAGCAGTTCTTC. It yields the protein CASSLGGRSSYNEQFF.

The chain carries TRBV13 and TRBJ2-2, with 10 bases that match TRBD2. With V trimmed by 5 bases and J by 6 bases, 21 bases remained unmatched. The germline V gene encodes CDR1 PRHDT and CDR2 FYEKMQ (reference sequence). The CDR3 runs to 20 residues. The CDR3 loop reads CASSPQRKQRGGSGAGELFF. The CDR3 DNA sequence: TGTGCCAGCAGCCCACAAAGAAAGCAGCGGGGGGGGAGCGGAGCCGGGGAGCTGTTTTTT.

The CDR3 here is CAWSATGYEQYF. The CDR3 nucleotides read TGTGCCTGGAGTGCTACAGGGTACGAGCAGTACTTC. This chain links TRBV30 with TRBJ2-7; a weak D match, TRBD1 (6 bases). The length of the CDR3 is 12 residues. The germline V gene has CDR1 GTSNPN and CDR2 SVGIG (reference sequence). Trimming stripped 1 base from V and 4 bases from J, with 8 bases between.

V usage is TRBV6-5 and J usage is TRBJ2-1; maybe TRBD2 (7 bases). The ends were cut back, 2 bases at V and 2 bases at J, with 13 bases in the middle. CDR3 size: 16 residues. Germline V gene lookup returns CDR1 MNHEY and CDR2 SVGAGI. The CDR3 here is CASSYRWGGPYNEQFF. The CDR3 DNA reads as TGTGCCAGCAGTTACCGGTGGGGGGGCCCCTACAATGAGCAGTTCTTC.

CDR3 sequence (DNA): TGTGCCAGTCGACAGGGGGCCATCACTGAAGCTTTCTTT. Translated, it gives CASRQGAITEAFF. The gene calls are TRBV7-3 and TRBJ1-1; TRBD1 matches 10 bases. V shed 9 bases and J 4 bases; nucleotides not matched to a gene: 5. This CDR3 has 13 amino acids. The V gene's germline CDR1 is SGHTA and CDR2 FQGTGA.

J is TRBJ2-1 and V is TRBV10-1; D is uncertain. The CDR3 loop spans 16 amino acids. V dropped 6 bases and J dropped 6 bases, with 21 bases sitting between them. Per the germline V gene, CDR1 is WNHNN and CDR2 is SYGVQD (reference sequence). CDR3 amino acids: CASRDSDCPILNEQFF. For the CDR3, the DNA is TGCGCCAGCAGAGACTCGGATTGTCCCATTCTCAATGAGCAGTTCTTC.

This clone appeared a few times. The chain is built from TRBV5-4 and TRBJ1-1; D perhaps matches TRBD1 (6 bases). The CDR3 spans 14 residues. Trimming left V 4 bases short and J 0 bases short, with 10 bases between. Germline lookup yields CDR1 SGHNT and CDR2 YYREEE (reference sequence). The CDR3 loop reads CASSPGTLNTEAFF. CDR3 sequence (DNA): TGTGCCAGCAGCCCCGGGACACTGAACACTGAAGCTTTCTTT.